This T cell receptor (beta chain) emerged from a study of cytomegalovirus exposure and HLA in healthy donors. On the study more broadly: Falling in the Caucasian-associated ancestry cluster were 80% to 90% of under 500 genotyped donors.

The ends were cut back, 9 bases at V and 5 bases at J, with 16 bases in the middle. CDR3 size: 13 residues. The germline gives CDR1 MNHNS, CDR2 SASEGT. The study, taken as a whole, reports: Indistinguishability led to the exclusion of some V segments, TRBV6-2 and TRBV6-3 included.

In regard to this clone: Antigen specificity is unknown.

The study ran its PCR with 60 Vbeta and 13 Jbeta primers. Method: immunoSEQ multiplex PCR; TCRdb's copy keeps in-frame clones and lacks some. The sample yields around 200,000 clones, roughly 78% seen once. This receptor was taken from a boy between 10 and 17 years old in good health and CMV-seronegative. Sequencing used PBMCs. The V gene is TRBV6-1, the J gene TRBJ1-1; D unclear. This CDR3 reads CASSAMTSTEAFF. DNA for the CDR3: TGTGCCAGTTCCGCCATGACTTCGACTGAAGCTTTCTTT.